Below, one T cell receptor beta chain is given with its context. Produced via immunoSEQ multiplex PCR; TCRdb's table is partial and in-frame only. The sample gives under 150,000 clones, 80% to 90% of which show up once; under 2.5% is in the top ten. This entry belongs to a study of blood T cell repertoires in COVID-19. With 3 bases removed from V and 7 bases from J, the gap between germline ends came to 18 bases. The CDR3 sequence is 15 residues long. CDR1 is LNHNV, CDR2 YYDKDF, per germline (reference sequence). Material: PBMCs or T cells enriched from blood (not recorded which). The chain has TRBV15 and TRBJ1-2; maybe TRBD1 (5 bases). This TCR was recovered from a woman aged 45 to 65 who had recovered from COVID-19. The CDR3 nucleotides are TGTGCCACCAGCAGGGATCCCGGGGGGGAATTTGGCTACACCTTC. Residues: CATSRDPGGEFGYTF.